The 3 T cell receptor beta chains listed next were all sequenced from one sample in a study of CD8 T cells in Susac syndrome. The authors reverse transcribed roughly 0.5 to 1 ug RNA with random hexamers. TCRdb re-called the immunoSEQ multiplex PCR reads through MiXCR, storing one row per CDR3 protein. The data contain some 160,000 distinct CDR3 sequences, 92% of them singletons. The specimen was CD4+ T cells from PBMCs. The receptors derive from a human donor in good health.

This clonotype was detected only a few times. The rearrangement uses TRBV27 and TRBJ1-1; tentative D call: TRBD1 (5 bases). The V gene lost 5 bases and the J gene lost 0 bases, with 7 bases spanning the gap. This CDR3 spans 13 amino acids. Germline CDR1 and CDR2: MNHEY and SMNVEV (reference sequence). The CDR3 loop reads CASSRQMNTEAFF. CDR3 nucleotide sequence: TGTGCCAGCAGTCGACAGATGAACACTGAAGCTTTCTTT.

This clonotype has only a few counts. The chain joins TRBV5-6 to TRBJ2-5; D is perhaps TRBD1 (5 bases). CDR1 is SGHDT, CDR2 YYEEEE, per germline. V was clipped by 4 bases and J by 2 bases, with 9 bases between them. The CDR3 runs 13 residues. The CDR3 here is CASSLGLQETQYF. The CDR3 region has the DNA TGTGCCAGCAGCCTGGGGCTTCAAGAGACCCAGTACTTC.

The gene calls are TRBV5-1 and TRBJ2-7, with 8 bases lining up with TRBD2. CDR3 length: 15 residues. Germline CDR1 SGHRS, CDR2 YFSETQ. Trimming took 3 bases from V and 5 from J; bases not matched to a gene: 10. The CDR3 loop is CASSSLAGGSHEQYF. The CDR3 bases are TGCGCCAGCAGCTCACTGGCGGGAGGTTCACACGAGCAGTACTTC.